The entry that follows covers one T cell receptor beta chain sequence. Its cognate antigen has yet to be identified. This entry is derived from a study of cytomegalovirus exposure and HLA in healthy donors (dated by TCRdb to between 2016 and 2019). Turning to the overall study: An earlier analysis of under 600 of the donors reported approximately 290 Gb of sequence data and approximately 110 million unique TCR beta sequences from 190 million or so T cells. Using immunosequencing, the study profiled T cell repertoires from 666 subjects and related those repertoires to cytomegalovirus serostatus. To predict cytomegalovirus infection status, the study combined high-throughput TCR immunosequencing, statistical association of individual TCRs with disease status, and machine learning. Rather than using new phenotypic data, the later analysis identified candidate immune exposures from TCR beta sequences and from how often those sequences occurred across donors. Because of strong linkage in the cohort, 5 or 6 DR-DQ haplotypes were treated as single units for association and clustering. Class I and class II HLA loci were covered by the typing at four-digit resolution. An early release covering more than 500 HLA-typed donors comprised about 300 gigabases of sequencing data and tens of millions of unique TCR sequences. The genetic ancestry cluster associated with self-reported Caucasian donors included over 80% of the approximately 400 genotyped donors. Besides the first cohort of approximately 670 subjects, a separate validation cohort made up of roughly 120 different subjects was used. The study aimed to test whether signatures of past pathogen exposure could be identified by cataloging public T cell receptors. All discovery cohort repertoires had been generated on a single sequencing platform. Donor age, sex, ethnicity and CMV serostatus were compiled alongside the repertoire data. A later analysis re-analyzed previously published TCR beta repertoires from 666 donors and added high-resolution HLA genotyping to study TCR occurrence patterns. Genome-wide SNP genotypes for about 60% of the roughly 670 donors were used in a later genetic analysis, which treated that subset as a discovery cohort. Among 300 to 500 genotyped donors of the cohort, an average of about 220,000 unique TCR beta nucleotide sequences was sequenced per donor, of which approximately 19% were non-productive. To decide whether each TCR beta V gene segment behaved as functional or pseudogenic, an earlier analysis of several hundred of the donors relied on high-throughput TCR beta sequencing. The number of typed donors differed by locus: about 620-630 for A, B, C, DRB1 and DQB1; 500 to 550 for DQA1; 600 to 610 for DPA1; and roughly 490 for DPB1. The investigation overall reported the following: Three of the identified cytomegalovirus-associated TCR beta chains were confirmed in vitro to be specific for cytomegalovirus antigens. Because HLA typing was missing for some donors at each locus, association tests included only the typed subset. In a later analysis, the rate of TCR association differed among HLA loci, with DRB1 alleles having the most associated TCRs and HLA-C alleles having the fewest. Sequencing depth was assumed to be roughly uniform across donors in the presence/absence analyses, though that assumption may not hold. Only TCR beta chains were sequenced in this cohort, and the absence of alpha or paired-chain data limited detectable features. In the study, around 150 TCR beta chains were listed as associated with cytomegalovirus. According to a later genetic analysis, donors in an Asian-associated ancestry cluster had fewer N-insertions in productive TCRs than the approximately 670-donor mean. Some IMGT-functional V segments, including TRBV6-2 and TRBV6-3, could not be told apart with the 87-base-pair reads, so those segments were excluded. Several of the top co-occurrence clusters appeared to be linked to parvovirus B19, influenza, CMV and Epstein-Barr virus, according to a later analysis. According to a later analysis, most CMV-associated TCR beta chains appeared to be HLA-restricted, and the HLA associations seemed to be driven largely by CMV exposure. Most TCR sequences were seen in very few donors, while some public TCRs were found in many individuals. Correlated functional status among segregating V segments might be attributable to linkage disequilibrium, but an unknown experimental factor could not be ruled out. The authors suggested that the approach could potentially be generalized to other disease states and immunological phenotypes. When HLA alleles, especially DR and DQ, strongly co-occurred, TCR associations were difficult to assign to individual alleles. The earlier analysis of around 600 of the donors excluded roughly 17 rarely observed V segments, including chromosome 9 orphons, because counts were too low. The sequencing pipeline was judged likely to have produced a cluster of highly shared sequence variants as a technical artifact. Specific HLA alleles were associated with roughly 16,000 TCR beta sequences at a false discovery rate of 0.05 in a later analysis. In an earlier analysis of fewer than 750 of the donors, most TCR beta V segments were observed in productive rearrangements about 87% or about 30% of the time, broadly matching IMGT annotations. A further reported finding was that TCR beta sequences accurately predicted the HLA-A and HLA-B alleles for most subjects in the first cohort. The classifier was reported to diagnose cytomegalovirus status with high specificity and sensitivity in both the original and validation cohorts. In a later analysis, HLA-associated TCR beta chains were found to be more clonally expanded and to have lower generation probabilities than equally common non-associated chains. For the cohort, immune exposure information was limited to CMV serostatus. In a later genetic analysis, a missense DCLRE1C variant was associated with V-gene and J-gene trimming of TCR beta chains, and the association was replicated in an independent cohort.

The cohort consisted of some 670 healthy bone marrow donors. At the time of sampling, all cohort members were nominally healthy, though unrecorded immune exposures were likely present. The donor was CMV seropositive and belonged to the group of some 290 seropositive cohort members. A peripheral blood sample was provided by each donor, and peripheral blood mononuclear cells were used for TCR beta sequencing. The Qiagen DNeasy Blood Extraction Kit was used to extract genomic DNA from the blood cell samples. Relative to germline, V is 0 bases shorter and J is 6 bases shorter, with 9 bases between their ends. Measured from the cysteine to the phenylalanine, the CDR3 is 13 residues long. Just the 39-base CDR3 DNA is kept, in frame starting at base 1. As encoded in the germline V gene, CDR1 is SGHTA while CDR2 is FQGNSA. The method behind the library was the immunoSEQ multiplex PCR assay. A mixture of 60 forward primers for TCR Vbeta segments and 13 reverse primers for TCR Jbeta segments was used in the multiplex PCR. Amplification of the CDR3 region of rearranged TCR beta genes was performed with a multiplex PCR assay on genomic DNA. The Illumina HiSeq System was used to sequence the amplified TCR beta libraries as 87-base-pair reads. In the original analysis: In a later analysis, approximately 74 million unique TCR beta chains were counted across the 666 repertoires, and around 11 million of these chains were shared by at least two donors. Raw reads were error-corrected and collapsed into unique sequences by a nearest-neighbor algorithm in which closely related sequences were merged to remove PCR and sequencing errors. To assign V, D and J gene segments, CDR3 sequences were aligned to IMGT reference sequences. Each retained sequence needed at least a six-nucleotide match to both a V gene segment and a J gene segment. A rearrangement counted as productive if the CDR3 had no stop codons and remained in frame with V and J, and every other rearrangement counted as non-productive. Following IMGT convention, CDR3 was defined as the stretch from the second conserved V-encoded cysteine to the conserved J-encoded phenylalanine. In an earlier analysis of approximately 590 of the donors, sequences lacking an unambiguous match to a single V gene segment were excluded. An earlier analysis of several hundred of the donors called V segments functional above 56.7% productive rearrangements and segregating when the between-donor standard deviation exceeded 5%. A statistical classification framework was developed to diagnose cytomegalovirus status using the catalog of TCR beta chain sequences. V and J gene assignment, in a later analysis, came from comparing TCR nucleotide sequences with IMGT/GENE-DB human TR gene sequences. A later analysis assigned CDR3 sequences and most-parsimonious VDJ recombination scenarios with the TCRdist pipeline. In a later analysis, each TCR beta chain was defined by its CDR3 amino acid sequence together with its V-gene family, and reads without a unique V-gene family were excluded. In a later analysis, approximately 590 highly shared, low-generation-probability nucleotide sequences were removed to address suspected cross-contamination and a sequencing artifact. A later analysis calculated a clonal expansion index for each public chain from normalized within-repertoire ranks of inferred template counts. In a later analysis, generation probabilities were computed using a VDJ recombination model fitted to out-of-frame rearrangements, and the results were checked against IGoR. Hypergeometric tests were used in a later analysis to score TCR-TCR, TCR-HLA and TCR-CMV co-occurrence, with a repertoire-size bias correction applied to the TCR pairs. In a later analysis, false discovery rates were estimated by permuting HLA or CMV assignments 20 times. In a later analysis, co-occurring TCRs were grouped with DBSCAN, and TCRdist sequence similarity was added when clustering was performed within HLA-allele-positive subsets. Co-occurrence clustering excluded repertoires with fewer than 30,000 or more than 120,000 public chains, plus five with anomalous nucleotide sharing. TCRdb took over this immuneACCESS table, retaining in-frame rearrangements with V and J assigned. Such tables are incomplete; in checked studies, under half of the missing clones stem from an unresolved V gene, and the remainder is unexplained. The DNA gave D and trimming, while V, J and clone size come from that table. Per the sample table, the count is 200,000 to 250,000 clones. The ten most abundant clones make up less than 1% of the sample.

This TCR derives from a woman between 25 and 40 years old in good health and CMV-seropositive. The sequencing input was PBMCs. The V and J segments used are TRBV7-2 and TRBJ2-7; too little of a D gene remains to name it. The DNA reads TGTGCCAGCAGCTTAGCCAGGCTTAGCGAGCAGTACTTC. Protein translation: CASSLARLSEQYF.